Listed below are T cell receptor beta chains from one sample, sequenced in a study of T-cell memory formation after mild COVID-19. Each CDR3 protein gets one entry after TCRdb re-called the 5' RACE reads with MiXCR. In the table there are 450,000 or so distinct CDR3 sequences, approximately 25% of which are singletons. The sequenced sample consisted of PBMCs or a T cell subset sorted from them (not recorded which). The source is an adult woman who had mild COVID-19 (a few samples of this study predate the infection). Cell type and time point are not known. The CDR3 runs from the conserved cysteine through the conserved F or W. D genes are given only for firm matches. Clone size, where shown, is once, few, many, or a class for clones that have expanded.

CDR3nt: TGTGCCAGCAGCCCCCCTGGCGGGCCGGAGACCCAGTACTTC
CDR3aa: CASSPPGGPETQYF
j_gene: TRBJ2-5
v_gene: TRBV6-6
d_gene: NA
abundance: NA

CDR3nt: TGCAGTGCTAGAGCGACTAGCGGCACAGATACGCAGTATTTT
CDR3aa: CSARATSGTDTQYF
j_gene: TRBJ2-3
v_gene: TRBV20-1
d_gene: TRBD2
abundance: many

CDR3nt: TGTGCCAGCAGCTACGAACTAGCGGTTAGCACAGATACGCAGTATTTT
CDR3aa: CASSYELAVSTDTQYF
j_gene: TRBJ2-3
v_gene: TRBV7-2
d_gene: TRBD2
abundance: few

CDR3nt: TGCGCCAGCAGTATCGCTCAGTCCGCAACCGAGCAGTACTTC
CDR3aa: CASSIAQSATEQYF
j_gene: TRBJ2-7
v_gene: TRBV10-2
d_gene: NA
abundance: NA

CDR3nt: TGTGCCAGCAGCTCCTCCGAGGACGGTTTCTACGAGCAGTACTTC
CDR3aa: CASSSSEDGFYEQYF
j_gene: TRBJ2-7
v_gene: TRBV27
d_gene: NA
abundance: few

CDR3nt: TGTGCCAGTCGCCAGGGGGACTCCGGGGAGCTGTTTTTT
CDR3aa: CASRQGDSGELFF
j_gene: TRBJ2-2
v_gene: TRBV7-9
d_gene: NA
abundance: NA

CDR3nt: TGTGCCAGCAGCTTGGACAGGGAACCTGGCTACACCTTC
CDR3aa: CASSLDREPGYTF
j_gene: TRBJ1-2
v_gene: TRBV7-9
d_gene: TRBD1
abundance: NA

CDR3nt: TGTGCCAGCAGCTCCTCGGGACTAGCGGGGGGGACCTACAATGAGCAGTTCTTC
CDR3aa: CASSSSGLAGGTYNEQFF
j_gene: TRBJ2-1
v_gene: TRBV13
d_gene: TRBD2
abundance: NA

CDR3nt: TGTGCCACCAGTGCAGGGGCAATTCAGCCCCAGCATTTT
CDR3aa: CATSAGAIQPQHF
j_gene: TRBJ1-5
v_gene: TRBV24-1
d_gene: NA
abundance: NA

CDR3nt: TGTGCCAGCAGCTTACTTAGCGGGGGAGAAGAGACCCAGTACTTC
CDR3aa: CASSLLSGGEETQYF
j_gene: TRBJ2-5
v_gene: TRBV7-9
d_gene: TRBD2
abundance: few

CDR3nt: TGTGCCAGCAGTTCGTGGGGAGGGAGTGAGCAGTTCTTC
CDR3aa: CASSSWGGSEQFF
j_gene: TRBJ2-1
v_gene: TRBV7-3
d_gene: TRBD2
abundance: NA

CDR3nt: TGTGCCACCAGTGAAGGTGACCCGACGAATGAGCAGTTCTTC
CDR3aa: CATSEGDPTNEQFF
j_gene: TRBJ2-1
v_gene: TRBV24-1
d_gene: NA
abundance: few

CDR3nt: TGTGCCAGCAGTCCGGACATTCGGCGGGAGTATTTT
CDR3aa: CASSPDIRREYF
j_gene: TRBJ2-3
v_gene: TRBV2
d_gene: NA
abundance: NA

CDR3nt: TGCGCCAGCAGCCCCCGGGGTAGGGGGAACACCGGGGAGCTGTTTTTT
CDR3aa: CASSPRGRGNTGELFF
j_gene: TRBJ2-2
v_gene: TRBV4-3
d_gene: NA
abundance: few

CDR3nt: TGCGCCAGCAGCCAAGATATGACGGACTATGGCTACACCTTC
CDR3aa: CASSQDMTDYGYTF
j_gene: TRBJ1-2
v_gene: TRBV4-3
d_gene: NA
abundance: NA

CDR3nt: TGTGCCAGCAGTTGGAGCGTATCCTACAATGAGCAGTTCTTC
CDR3aa: CASSWSVSYNEQFF
j_gene: TRBJ2-1
v_gene: TRBV12-3/TRBV12-4
d_gene: NA
abundance: NA

CDR3nt: TGTGCCAGCAGCATGGACACCTATGGCTACACCTTC
CDR3aa: CASSMDTYGYTF
j_gene: TRBJ1-2
v_gene: TRBV12-3/TRBV12-4
d_gene: NA
abundance: few

CDR3nt: TGTGCCACCAGGGGTCTCCTGGATCAGCCCCAGCATTTT
CDR3aa: CATRGLLDQPQHF
j_gene: TRBJ1-5
v_gene: TRBV15
d_gene: NA
abundance: NA

CDR3nt: TGTGCCAGCAGTGGCCCAACCCGTGGGGGGTTCTCCTACGAGCAGTACTTC
CDR3aa: CASSGPTRGGFSYEQYF
j_gene: TRBJ2-7
v_gene: TRBV6-1
d_gene: NA
abundance: NA

CDR3nt: TGTGCCTGGAGTGAAATGGAGGCCGGCGAGCAGTACTTC
CDR3aa: CAWSEMEAGEQYF
j_gene: TRBJ2-7
v_gene: TRBV30
d_gene: NA
abundance: few

CDR3nt: TGTGCCAGCAGCCTTGGTGATAGAATCGGGAGTCGCTCCTACAATGAGCAGTTCTTC
CDR3aa: CASSLGDRIGSRSYNEQFF
j_gene: TRBJ2-1
v_gene: TRBV5-6
d_gene: NA
abundance: NA

CDR3nt: TGTGCCAGCAGCACGGACGCTTGGAATGAGCAGTTCTTC
CDR3aa: CASSTDAWNEQFF
j_gene: TRBJ2-1
v_gene: TRBV7-6
d_gene: NA
abundance: NA

CDR3nt: TGCAGCGTTGAAGATCGCACTAACACCGGGGAGCTGTTTTTT
CDR3aa: CSVEDRTNTGELFF
j_gene: TRBJ2-2
v_gene: TRBV29-1
d_gene: NA
abundance: NA

CDR3nt: TGTGCCAGCTCACCCCAGGCTAACACTGAAGCTTTCTTT
CDR3aa: CASSPQANTEAFF
j_gene: TRBJ1-1
v_gene: TRBV18
d_gene: NA
abundance: few

CDR3nt: TGCGCCAGCAGCTTGGGATCGGTGGGACTTCCCAAAGAGACCCAGTACTTC
CDR3aa: CASSLGSVGLPKETQYF
j_gene: TRBJ2-5
v_gene: TRBV5-1
d_gene: NA
abundance: few

CDR3nt: TGTGCCAGCAGCTTACCCGGGACAGGGAATGAGCAGTTCTTC
CDR3aa: CASSLPGTGNEQFF
j_gene: TRBJ2-1
v_gene: TRBV5-6
d_gene: TRBD1
abundance: few

CDR3nt: TGTGCCAGCAGCTTGTATTCGAACAGGGTCAGCTACACCTTC
CDR3aa: CASSLYSNRVSYTF
j_gene: TRBJ1-2
v_gene: TRBV5-5
d_gene: NA
abundance: few

CDR3nt: TGTGCCATCAGTACTAGCGGGAGATCTTCCTACGAGCAGTACTTC
CDR3aa: CAISTSGRSSYEQYF
j_gene: TRBJ2-7
v_gene: TRBV10-3
d_gene: TRBD2
abundance: few

CDR3nt: TGTGCCAGCAGCTTAGCAGGACAGGGTCCCTCTGGCTATGGCTACACCTTC
CDR3aa: CASSLAGQGPSGYGYTF
j_gene: TRBJ1-2
v_gene: TRBV7-2
d_gene: TRBD1
abundance: NA

CDR3nt: TGTGCCAGCACCCGCGTCTCAGCGCCGCCCTACAATGAGCAGTTCTTC
CDR3aa: CASTRVSAPPYNEQFF
j_gene: TRBJ2-1
v_gene: TRBV12-3/TRBV12-4
d_gene: NA
abundance: few

CDR3nt: TGCGCCAGCAGCCTCCTCCTAGTTGGGGGGTCCTCGACTGGGGCCAACGTCCTGACTTTC
CDR3aa: CASSLLLVGGSSTGANVLTF
j_gene: TRBJ2-6
v_gene: TRBV5-1
d_gene: NA
abundance: NA

CDR3nt: TGTGCCAGCAGCTTATGGACAGATGGTGGTGAGCAGTTCTTC
CDR3aa: CASSLWTDGGEQFF
j_gene: TRBJ2-1
v_gene: TRBV7-8
d_gene: NA
abundance: few

CDR3nt: TGTGCCAGCAGGTCCCTAGCGGGAGCGTACAATGAGCAGTTCTTC
CDR3aa: CASRSLAGAYNEQFF
j_gene: TRBJ2-1
v_gene: TRBV6-5
d_gene: TRBD2
abundance: NA

CDR3nt: TGTGCCAGCAGTTTCGACCCAACTCGTATGGGTGAGCAGTTCTTC
CDR3aa: CASSFDPTRMGEQFF
j_gene: TRBJ2-1
v_gene: TRBV6-2/TRBV6-3
d_gene: NA
abundance: NA

CDR3nt: TGTGCCAGCAGCACCGGACAGGGAAGCCCCTACGAGCAGTACTTC
CDR3aa: CASSTGQGSPYEQYF
j_gene: TRBJ2-7
v_gene: TRBV5-6
d_gene: TRBD1
abundance: many

CDR3nt: TGTGCCAGCAGCGTAGCGGGGTACAATGAGCAGTTCTTC
CDR3aa: CASSVAGYNEQFF
j_gene: TRBJ2-1
v_gene: TRBV9
d_gene: NA
abundance: few